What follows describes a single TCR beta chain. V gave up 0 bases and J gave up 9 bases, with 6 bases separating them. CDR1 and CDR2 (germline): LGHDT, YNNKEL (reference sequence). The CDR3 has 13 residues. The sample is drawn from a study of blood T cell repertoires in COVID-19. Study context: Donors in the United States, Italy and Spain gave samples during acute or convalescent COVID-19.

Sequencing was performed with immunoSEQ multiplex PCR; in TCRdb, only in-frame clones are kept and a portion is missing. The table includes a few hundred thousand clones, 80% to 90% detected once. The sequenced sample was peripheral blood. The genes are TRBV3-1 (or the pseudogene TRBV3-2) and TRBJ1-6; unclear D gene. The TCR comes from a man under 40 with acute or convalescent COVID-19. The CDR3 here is CASSQDSVSPLHF. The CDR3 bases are TGTGCCAGCAGCCAAGATTCAGTTTCACCCCTCCACTTT.